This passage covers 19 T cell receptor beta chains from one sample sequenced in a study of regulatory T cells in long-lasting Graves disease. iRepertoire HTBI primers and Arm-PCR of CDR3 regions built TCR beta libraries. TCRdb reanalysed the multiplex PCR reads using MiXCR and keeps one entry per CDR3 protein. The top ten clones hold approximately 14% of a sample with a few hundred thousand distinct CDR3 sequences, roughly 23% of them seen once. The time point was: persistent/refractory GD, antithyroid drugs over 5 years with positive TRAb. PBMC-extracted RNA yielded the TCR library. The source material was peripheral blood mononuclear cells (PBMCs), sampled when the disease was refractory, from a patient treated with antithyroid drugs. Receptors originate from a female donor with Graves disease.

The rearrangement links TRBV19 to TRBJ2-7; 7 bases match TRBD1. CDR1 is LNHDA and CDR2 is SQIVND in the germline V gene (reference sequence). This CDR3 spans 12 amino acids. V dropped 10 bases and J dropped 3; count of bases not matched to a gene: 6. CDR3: CATLDRRYEQYF. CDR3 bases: TGTGCCACCTTGGACAGGCGCTACGAGCAGTACTTC.

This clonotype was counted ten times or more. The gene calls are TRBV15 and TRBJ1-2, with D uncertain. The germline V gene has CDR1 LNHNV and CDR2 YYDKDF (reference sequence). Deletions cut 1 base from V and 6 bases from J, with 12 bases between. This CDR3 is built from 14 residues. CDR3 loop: CATSRANPGNGYTF. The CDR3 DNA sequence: TGTGCCACCAGCAGAGCCAACCCTGGCAATGGCTACACCTTC.

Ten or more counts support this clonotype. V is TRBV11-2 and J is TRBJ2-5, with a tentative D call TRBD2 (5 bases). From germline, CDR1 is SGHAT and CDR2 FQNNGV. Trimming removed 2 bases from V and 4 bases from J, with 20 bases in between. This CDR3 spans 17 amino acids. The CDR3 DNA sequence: TGTGCCAGCAGCTTACGCCCCGGACTGGCGTCACGAGAGACCCAGTACTTC. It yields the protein CASSLRPGLASRETQYF.

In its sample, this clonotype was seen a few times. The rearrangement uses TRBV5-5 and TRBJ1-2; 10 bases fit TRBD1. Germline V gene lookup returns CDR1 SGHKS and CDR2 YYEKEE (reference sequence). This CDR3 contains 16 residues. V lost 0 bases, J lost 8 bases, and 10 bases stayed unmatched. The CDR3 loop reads CASSLDPGTGEEGYTF. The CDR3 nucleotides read TGTGCCAGCAGCTTGGACCCCGGGACAGGGGAGGAGGGCTACACCTTC.

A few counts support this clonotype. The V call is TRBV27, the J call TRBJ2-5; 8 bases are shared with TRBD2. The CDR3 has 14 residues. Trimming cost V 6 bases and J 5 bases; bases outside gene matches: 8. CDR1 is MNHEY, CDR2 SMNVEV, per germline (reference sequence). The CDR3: CASRRGGGRETQYF. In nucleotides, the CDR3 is TGTGCCAGCAGAAGGGGCGGGGGGCGTGAGACCCAGTACTTC.

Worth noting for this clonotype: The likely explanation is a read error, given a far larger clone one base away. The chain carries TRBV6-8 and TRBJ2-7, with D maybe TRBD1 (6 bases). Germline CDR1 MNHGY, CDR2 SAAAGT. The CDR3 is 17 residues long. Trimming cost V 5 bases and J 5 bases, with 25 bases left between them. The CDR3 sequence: CASSAAGWGPSPHEQYF. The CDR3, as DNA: TGTGCCAGCAGTGCCGCCGGATGGGGGCCGTCTCCCCACGAGCAGTACTTC.

Here the CDR3 DNA reads TGTGCCAGCAGCCCACTCCGGACAGGGAGGTCGAACACTGAAGCTTTCTTT. Translation: CASSPLRTGRSNTEAFF. The rearrangement joins TRBV7-2 to TRBJ1-1; 8 nucleotides agree with TRBD1. CDR3 length: 17 residues. Losses at the gene ends were 5 bases for V and 1 base for J; bases not matched to a gene: 12. Looked up from germline, CDR1 is SGHTA and CDR2 is FQGNSA.

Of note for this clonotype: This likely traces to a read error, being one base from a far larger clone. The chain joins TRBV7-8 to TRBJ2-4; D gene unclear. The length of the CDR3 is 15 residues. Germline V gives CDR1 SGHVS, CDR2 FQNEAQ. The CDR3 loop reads CASSFRDGAKNIRYF. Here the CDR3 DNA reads TGTGCCAGCAGCTTCCGCGACGGAGCCAAAAACATTCGGTACTTC. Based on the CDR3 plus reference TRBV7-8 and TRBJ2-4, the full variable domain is GAGVSQSPRYKVAKRGQDVALRCDPISGHVSLFWYQQALGQGPEFLTYFQNEAQLDKSGLPSDRFFAERPEGSVSTLKIQRTQQEDSAVYLCASSFRDGAKNIRYFGAGTRLSVL.

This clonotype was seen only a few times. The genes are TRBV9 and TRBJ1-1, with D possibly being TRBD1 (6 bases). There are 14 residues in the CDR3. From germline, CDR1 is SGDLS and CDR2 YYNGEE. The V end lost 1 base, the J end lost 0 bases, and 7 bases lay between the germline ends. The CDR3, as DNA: TGTGCCAGCAGCGTACAGGGGATGAACACTGAAGCTTTCTTT. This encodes CASSVQGMNTEAFF.

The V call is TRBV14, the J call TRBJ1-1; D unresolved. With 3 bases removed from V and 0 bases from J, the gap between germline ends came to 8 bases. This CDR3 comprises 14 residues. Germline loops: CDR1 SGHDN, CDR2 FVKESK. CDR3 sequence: CASSHGVMNTEAFF. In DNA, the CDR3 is TGTGCCAGCAGCCATGGCGTCATGAACACTGAAGCTTTCTTT.

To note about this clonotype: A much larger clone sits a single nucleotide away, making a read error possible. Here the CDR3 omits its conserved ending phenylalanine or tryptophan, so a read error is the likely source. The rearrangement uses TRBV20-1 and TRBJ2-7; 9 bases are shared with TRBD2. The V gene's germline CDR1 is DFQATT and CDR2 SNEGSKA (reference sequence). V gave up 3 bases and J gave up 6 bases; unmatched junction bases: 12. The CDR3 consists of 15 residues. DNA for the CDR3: TGCAGTGCTAGTAGTGCTAGCGGGGCCCATGTCGAGCAGTACTCC. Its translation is CSASSASGAHVEQYS.

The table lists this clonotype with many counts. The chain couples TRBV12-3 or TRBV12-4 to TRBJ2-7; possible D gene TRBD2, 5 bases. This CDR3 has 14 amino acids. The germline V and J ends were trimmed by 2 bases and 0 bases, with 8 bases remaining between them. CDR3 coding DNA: TGTGCCAGCAGTTTAAATCGGGGCTCCTACGAGCAGTACTTC. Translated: CASSLNRGSYEQYF.

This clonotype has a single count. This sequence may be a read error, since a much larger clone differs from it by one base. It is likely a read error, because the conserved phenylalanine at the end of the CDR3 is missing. The DNA for the CDR3 is TGTGCCAGCAGTGCCGACCCGAACACTGAAGCTTTCTTA. Translation: CASSADPNTEAFL. V and J are TRBV12-3 or TRBV12-4 and TRBJ1-1; no clear D gene. This CDR3 has 13 residues. V was clipped by 5 bases and J by 1 base, with 8 bases between them.

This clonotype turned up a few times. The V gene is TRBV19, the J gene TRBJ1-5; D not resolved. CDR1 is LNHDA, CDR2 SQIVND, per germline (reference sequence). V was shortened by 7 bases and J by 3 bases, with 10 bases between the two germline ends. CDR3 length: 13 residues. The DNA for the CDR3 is TGTGCCAGTAAGGAAGTCGCCAATCAGCCCCAGCATTTT. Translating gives CASKEVANQPQHF.

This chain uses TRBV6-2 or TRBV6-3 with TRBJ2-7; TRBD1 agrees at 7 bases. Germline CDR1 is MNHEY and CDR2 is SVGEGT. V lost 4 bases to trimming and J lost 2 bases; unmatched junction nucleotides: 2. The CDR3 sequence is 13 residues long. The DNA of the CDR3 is TGTGCCAGCAGTTGGACAGGAACCTACGAGCAGTACTTC. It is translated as CASSWTGTYEQYF.

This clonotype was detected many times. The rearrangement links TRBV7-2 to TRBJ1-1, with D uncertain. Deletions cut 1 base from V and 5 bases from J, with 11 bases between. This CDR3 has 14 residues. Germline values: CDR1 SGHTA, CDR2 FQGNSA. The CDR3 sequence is CASSLGPGGTEAFF. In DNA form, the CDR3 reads TGTGCCAGCAGCTTAGGACCAGGTGGGACTGAAGCTTTCTTT.

DNA for the CDR3: TGTGCCAGCTCATCTGGACAGGCCGGAGGCTACACCTTC. As protein: CASSSGQAGGYTF. The rearrangement uses TRBV18 and TRBJ1-2; TRBD1 agrees at 7 bases. The CDR3 is 13 residues long. Germline trimming cut 5 bases from V and 8 bases from J; bases unmatched to any gene: 8. The germline V gene has CDR1 KGHSH and CDR2 LQKENI.

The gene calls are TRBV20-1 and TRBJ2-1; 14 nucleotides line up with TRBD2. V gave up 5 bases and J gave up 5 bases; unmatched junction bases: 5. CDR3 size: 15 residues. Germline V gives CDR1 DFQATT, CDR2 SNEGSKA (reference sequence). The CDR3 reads CSAWMGLAGDNEQFF. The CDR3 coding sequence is TGCAGTGCTTGGATGGGACTAGCGGGAGACAATGAGCAGTTCTTC.

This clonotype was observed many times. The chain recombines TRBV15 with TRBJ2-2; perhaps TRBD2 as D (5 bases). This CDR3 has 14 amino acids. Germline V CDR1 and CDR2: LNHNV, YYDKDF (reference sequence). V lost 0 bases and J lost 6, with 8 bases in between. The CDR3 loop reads CATSREGGPGELFF. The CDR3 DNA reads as TGTGCCACCAGCAGAGAAGGCGGGCCCGGGGAGCTGTTTTTT.